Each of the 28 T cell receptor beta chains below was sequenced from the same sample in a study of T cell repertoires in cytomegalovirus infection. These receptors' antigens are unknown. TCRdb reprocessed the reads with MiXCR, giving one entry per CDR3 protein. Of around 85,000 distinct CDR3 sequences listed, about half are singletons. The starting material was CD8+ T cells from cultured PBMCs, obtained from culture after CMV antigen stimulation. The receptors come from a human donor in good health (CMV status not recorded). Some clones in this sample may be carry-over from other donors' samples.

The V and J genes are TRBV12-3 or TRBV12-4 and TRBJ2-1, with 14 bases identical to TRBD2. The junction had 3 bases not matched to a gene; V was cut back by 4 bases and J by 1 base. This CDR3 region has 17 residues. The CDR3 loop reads CASSSGTSGSSYNEQFF. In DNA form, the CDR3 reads TGTGCCAGCAGTTCCGGGACTAGCGGGAGTTCCTACAATGAGCAGTTCTTC.

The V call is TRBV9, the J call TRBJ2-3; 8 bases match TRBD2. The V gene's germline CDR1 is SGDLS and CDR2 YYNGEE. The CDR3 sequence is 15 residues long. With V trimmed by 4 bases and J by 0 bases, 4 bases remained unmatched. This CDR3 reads CASSLGGGSTDTQYF. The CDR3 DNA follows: TGTGCCAGCAGCCTCGGGGGGGGGAGCACAGATACGCAGTATTTT. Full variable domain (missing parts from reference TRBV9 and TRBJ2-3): DSGVTQTPKHLITATGQRVTLRCSPRSGDLSVYWYQQSLDQGLQFLIQYYNGEERAKGNILERFSAQQFPDLHSELNLSSLELGDSALYFCASSLGGGSTDTQYFGPGTRLTVL.

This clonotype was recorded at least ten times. The CDR3 loop reads CASSLARDTSGEKLFF. Written as DNA, the CDR3 is TGTGCCAGCAGCTTAGCGAGGGACACCTCCGGTGAAAAACTGTTTTTT. This rearrangement joins TRBV7-9 to TRBJ1-4; a possible D gene is TRBD1 (6 bases). Germline V gives CDR1 SEHNR, CDR2 FQNEAQ (reference sequence). The CDR3 is made up of 16 amino acids. The germline V and J ends were trimmed by 0 bases and 7 bases, with 15 bases remaining between them.

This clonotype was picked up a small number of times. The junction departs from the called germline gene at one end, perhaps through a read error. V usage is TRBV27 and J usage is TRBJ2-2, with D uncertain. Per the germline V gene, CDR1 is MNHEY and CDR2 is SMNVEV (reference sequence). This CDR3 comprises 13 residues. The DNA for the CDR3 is TGTGCCAGCAGTTTAAAAAATACCGGCGAGCTGTTTTTT. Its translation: CASSLKNTGELFF.

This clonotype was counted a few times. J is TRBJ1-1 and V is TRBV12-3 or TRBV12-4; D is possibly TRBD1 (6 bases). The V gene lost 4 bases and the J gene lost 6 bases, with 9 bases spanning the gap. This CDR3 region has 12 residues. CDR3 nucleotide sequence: TGTGCCAGCAGTTACAGGGACCCTGAAGCTTTCTTT. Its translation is CASSYRDPEAFF.

The CDR3 coding sequence is TGTGCCAGCCAAGACTATAGCAATCAGCCCCAGCATTTT. Its translation: CASQDYSNQPQHF. V usage is TRBV28 and J usage is TRBJ1-5; D unresolved. Germline loops: CDR1 MDHEN, CDR2 SYDVKM. The V end was cut by 8 bases, the J end by 0 bases, with 8 bases between. This CDR3 is built from 13 residues. Full variable domain (rest looked up from reference TRBV28 and TRBJ1-5): DVKVTQSSRYLVKRTGEKVFLECVQDMDHENMFWYRQDPGLGLRLIYFSYDVKMKEKGDIPEGYSVSREKKERFSLILESASTNQTSMYLCASQDYSNQPQHFGDGTRLSIL.

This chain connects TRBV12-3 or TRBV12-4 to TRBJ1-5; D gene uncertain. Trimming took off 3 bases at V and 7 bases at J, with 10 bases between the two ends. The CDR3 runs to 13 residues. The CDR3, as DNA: TGTGCCAGCAGTTTGGCAGTCCAACAGCCCCAGCATTTT. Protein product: CASSLAVQQPQHF.

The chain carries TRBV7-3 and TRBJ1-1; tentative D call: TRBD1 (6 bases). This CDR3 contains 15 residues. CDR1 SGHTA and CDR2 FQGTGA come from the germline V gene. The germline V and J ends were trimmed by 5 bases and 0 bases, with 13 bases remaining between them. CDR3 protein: CASSLSTGVNTEAFF. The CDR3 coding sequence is TGTGCCAGCAGCCTATCGACAGGTGTGAACACTGAAGCTTTCTTT. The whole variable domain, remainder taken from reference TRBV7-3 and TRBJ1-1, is GAGVSQTPSNKVTEKGKYVELRCDPISGHTALYWYRQSLGQGPEFLIYFQGTGAADDSGLPNDRFFAVRPEGSVSTLKIQRTERGDSAVYLCASSLSTGVNTEAFFGQGTRLTVV.

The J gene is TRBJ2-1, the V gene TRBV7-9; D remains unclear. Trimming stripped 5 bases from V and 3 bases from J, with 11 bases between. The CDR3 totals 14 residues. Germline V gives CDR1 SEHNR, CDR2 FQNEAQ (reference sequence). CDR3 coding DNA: TGTGCCAGCAGCCCCCGGACGCACTACAATGAGCAGTTCTTC. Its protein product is CASSPRTHYNEQFF.

CDR3 amino acids: CATMGTGELFF. The CDR3 DNA sequence: TGTGCCACCATGGGTACCGGGGAGCTGTTTTTT. The chain combines TRBV24-1 with TRBJ2-2; no clear D gene. The CDR3 contains 11 residues. CDR1 and CDR2 (germline): KGHDR, SFDVKD. The germline V and J ends were trimmed by 8 bases and 5 bases, with 5 bases remaining between them.

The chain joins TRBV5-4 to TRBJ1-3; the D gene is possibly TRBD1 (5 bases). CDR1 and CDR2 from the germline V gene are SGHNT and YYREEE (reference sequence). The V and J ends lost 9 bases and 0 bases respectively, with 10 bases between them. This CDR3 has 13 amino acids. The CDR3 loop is CATRGGSGNTIYF. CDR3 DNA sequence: TGTGCCACGCGCGGGGGCTCTGGAAACACCATATATTTT.

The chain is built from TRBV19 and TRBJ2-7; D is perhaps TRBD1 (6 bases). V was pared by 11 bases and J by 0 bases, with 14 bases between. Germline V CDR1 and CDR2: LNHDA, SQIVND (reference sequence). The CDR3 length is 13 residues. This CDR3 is CAVPLRGSYEQYF. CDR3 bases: TGTGCCGTGCCTCTCAGGGGCTCCTACGAGCAGTACTTC.

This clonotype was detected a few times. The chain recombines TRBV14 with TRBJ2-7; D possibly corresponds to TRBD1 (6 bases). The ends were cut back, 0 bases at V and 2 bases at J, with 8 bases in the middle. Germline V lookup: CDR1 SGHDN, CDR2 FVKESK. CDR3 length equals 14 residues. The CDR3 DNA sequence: TGTGCCAGCAGCCAAGAAGAGGGGGCCTACGAGCAGTACTTC. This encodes CASSQEEGAYEQYF.

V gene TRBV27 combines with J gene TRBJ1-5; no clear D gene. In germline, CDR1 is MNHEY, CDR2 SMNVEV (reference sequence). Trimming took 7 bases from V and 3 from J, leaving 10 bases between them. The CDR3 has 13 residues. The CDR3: CASMRAINQPQHF. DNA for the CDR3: TGTGCCAGCATGAGGGCGATCAATCAGCCCCAGCATTTT.

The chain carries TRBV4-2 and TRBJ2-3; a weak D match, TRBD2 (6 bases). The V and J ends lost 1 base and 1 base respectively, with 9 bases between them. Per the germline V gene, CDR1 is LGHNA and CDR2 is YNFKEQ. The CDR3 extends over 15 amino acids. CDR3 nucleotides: TGTGCCAGCAGCCAAGGACTAGGCGGCACAGATACGCAGTATTTT. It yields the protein CASSQGLGGTDTQYF.

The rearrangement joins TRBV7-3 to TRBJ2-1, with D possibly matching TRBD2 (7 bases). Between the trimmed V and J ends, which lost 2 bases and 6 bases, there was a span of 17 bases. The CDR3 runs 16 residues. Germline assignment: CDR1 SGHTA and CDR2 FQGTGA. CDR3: CASSLWGGEGVNEQFF. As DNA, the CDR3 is TGTGCCAGCAGCTTATGGGGCGGGGAGGGGGTCAATGAGCAGTTCTTC.

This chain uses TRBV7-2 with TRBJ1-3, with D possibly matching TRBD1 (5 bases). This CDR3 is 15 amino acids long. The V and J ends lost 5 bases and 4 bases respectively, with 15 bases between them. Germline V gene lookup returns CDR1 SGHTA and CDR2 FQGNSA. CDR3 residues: CASSPRGDPGNTIYF. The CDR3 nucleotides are TGTGCCAGCAGCCCCCGGGGGGATCCCGGAAACACCATATATTTT. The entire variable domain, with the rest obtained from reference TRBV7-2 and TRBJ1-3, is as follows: GAGVSQSPSNKVTEKGKDVELRCDPISGHTALYWYRQSLGQGLEFLIYFQGNSAPDKSGLPSDRFSAERTGGSVSTLTIQRTQQEDSAVYLCASSPRGDPGNTIYFGEGSWLTVV.

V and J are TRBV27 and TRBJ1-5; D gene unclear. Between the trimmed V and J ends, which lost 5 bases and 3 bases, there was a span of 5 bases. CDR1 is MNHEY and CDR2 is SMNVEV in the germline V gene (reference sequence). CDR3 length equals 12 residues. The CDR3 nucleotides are TGTGCCAGCAGTCCCCCCAATCAGCCCCAGCATTTT. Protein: CASSPPNQPQHF.

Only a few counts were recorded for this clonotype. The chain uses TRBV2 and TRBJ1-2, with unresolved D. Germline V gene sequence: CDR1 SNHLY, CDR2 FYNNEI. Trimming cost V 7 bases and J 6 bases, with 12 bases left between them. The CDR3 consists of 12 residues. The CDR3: CASNAFRNGYTF. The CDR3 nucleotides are TGTGCCAGCAACGCCTTTCGGAATGGCTACACCTTC.

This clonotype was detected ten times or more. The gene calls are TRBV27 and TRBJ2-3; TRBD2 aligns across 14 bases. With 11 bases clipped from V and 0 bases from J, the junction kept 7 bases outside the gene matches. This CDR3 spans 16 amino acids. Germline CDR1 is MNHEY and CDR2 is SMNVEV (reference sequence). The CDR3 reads CAGRLAGGGSTDTQYF. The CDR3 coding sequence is TGTGCCGGACGACTAGCGGGAGGGGGGAGCACAGATACGCAGTATTTT.

CDR3 residues: CASSQVAASTDTQYF. CDR3 nucleotide sequence: TGTGCCAGCAGCCAAGTAGCGGCTAGCACAGATACGCAGTATTTT. The chain combines TRBV4-2 with TRBJ2-3, with TRBD2 as a possible D gene (6 bases). CDR1 is LGHNA and CDR2 is YNFKEQ in the germline V gene. The CDR3 runs 15 residues. V was cut by 1 base and J by 0 bases, with 8 bases left in between.

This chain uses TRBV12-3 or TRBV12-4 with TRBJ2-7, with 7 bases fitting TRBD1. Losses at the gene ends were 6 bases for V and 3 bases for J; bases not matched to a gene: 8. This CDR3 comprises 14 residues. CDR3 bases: TGTGCCAGCAGCCCGGGACAGCCAGACTACGAGCAGTACTTC. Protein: CASSPGQPDYEQYF.

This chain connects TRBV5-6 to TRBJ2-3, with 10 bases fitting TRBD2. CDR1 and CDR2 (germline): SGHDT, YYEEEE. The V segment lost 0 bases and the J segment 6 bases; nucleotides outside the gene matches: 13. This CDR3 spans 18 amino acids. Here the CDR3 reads CASSLEPSGSLGVDTQYF. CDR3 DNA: TGTGCCAGCAGCTTGGAACCTAGCGGGAGTCTTGGGGTGGATACGCAGTATTTT.

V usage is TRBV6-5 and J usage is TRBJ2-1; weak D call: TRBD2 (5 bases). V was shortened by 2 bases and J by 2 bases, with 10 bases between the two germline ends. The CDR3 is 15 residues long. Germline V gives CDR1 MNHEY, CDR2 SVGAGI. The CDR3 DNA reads TGTGCCAGCAGTTACGAGAGGGCCGCCTACAATGAGCAGTTCTTC. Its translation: CASSYERAAYNEQFF.

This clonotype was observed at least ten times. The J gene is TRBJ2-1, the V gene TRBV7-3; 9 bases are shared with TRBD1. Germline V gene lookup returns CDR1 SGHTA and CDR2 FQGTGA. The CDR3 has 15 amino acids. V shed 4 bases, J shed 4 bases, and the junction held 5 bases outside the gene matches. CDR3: CASSSRQGVYNEQFF. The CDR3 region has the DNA TGTGCCAGCAGCTCGCGACAGGGGGTGTACAATGAGCAGTTCTTC.

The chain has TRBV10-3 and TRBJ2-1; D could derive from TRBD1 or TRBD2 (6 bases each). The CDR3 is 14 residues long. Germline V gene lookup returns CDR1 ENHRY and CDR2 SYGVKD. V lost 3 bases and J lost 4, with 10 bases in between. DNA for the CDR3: TGTGCCATCAGTGACGGGGGCGGATACAATGAGCAGTTCTTC. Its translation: CAISDGGGYNEQFF.

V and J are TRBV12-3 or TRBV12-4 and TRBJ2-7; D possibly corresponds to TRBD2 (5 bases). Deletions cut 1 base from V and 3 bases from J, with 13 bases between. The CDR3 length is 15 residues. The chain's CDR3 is CASSLGWTGGYEQYF. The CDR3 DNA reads TGTGCCAGCAGTTTAGGTTGGACTGGCGGCTACGAGCAGTACTTC.

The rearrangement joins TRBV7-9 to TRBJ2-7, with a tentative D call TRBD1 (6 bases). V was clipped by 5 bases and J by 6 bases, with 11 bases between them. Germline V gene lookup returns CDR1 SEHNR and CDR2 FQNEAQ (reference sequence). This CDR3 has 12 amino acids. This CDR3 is CASSRQVLEQYF. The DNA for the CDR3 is TGTGCCAGCAGCCGACAGGTCCTCGAGCAGTACTTC. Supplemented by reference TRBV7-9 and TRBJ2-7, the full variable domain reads DTGVSQNPRHKITKRGQNVTFRCDPISEHNRLYWYRQTLGQGPEFLTYFQNEAQLEKSRLLSDRFSAERPKGSFSTLEIQRTEQGDSAMYLCASSRQVLEQYFGPGTRLTVT.